The 16 T cell receptor beta chains reported below all come from one sample, sequenced in a study of identical twins. MiXCR was run by TCRdb on the 5' RACE reads, yielding one entry per CDR3 protein. The repertoire includes fewer than 550,000 distinct CDR3 sequences, roughly 15% of them detected once, and roughly 0.42% sits in the top ten. The same data also contributed to another study, on yellow fever vaccine responses in identical twins.

The sequencing input was CD4+ T cells sorted from blood. These TCRs come from a woman aged 18-29 years in good health.

This clonotype showed up many times. The chain joins TRBV9 to TRBJ2-1, with D possibly TRBD2 on 5 matching bases. The CDR3 sequence is 16 residues long. Trimming removed 0 bases at V and 0 bases at J, with 10 bases between. Germline V CDR1 and CDR2: SGDLS, YYNGEE. The CDR3 bases are TGTGCCAGCAGCGTAGGGAGCGGACCCTCCTACAATGAGCAGTTCTTC. Its protein is CASSVGSGPSYNEQFF. Full variable domain (missing parts from reference TRBV9 and TRBJ2-1): DSGVTQTPKHLITATGQRVTLRCSPRSGDLSVYWYQQSLDQGLQFLIQYYNGEERAKGNILERFSAQQFPDLHSELNLSSLELGDSALYFCASSVGSGPSYNEQFFGPGTRLTVL.

This clonotype came up many times. The chain has TRBV5-1 and TRBJ1-1, with D uncertain. The germline V gene has CDR1 SGHRS and CDR2 YFSETQ. This CDR3 spans 14 amino acids. V lost 6 bases, J lost 3 bases, and 15 bases lay in between. The CDR3 DNA reads as TGCGCCAGCACCACCGGAGATCGAGACACTGAAGCTTTCTTT. Translated, it gives CASTTGDRDTEAFF.

The chain joins TRBV20-1 to TRBJ2-7, with TRBD2 matching 15 bases. The CDR3 length is 16 residues. V lost 0 bases, J lost 2 bases, and 2 bases stayed unmatched. The germline V gene has CDR1 DFQATT and CDR2 SNEGSKA (reference sequence). CDR3 nucleotides: TGCAGTGCTAGAGATCGGACTAGCGGGAGGGCCTACGAGCAGTACTTC. Translated, it gives CSARDRTSGRAYEQYF.

The chain uses TRBV12-3 or TRBV12-4 and TRBJ2-5; tentatively, D is TRBD1 (6 bases). V shed 8 bases and J shed 1 base, with 14 bases lying between them. CDR3 length: 14 amino acids. The CDR3: CASATGRPQETQYF. CDR3 DNA: TGTGCCAGCGCAACAGGGCGCCCCCAAGAGACCCAGTACTTC.

The chain joins TRBV6-5 to TRBJ1-2, with 8 nucleotides matching TRBD1. With V trimmed by 4 bases and J by 4 bases, 5 bases remained unmatched. The germline gives CDR1 MNHEY, CDR2 SVGAGI. The CDR3 spans 14 residues. CDR3 DNA sequence: TGTGCCAGCAGTTTCGACAGGGGCGCCTATGGCTACACCTTC. Its translation is CASSFDRGAYGYTF.

The chain is built from TRBV7-9 and TRBJ1-2; TRBD1 might be the D (6 bases). With 5 bases removed from V and 5 bases from J, the gap between germline ends came to 12 bases. This CDR3 has 13 amino acids. Germline lookup yields CDR1 SEHNR and CDR2 FQNEAQ (reference sequence). The CDR3 reads CASSPQGFYGYTF. DNA of the CDR3: TGTGCCAGCAGCCCACAGGGTTTTTATGGCTACACCTTC.

Regarding this clonotype: A far larger clone is a single base away, which makes a read error likely. The chain uses TRBV27 and TRBJ2-3, with TRBD2 matching 10 bases. Germline loops: CDR1 MNHEY, CDR2 SMNVEV (reference sequence). The CDR3 spans 15 residues. CDR3 protein: CVSSLTSGSTDTQYF. The DNA for the CDR3 is TGTGTCAGCAGTTTGACTAGCGGGAGCACAGATACGCAGTATTTT.

This clonotype occurred many times. The gene calls are TRBV12-3 or TRBV12-4 and TRBJ2-2; the D gene is possibly TRBD1 (6 bases). The CDR3 extends over 15 amino acids. V lost 2 bases to trimming and J lost 3 bases, with 10 bases between them. CDR3 loop: CASSLSGQYTGELFF. The CDR3 DNA sequence: TGTGCCAGCAGTTTATCGGGACAATACACCGGGGAGCTGTTTTTT.

The CDR3 DNA is TGTGCCAGTAGTATCACCGGGGACACGAATCAGCCCCAGCATTTT. As protein: CASSITGDTNQPQHF. The chain carries TRBV19 and TRBJ1-5; a possible D gene is TRBD1 (6 bases). CDR3 length equals 15 residues. Germline CDR1 reads LNHDA; CDR2 reads SQIVND (reference sequence). Trimming stripped 3 bases from V and 4 bases from J, with 13 bases between.

Only a few counts were recorded for this clonotype. The CDR3 DNA sequence: TGCGCCAGCAGCTTGGAATTTGAGTTCTCCTACAATGAGCAGTTCTTC. Its protein is CASSLEFEFSYNEQFF. This chain connects TRBV5-1 to TRBJ2-1, with D unresolved. The CDR3 totals 16 residues. Trimming left V 0 bases short and J 0 bases short, with 10 bases between. The germline V gene has CDR1 SGHRS and CDR2 YFSETQ.

This clonotype was picked up a small number of times. CDR3 in DNA: TGTGCCGGATCCCCTAACACCGGGACAACTTTCTTT. Amino acid sequence: CAGSPNTGTTFF. The gene calls are TRBV7-9 and TRBJ1-1; tentative D call: TRBD1 (6 bases). Trimming removed 11 bases from V and 12 bases from J, with 22 bases in between. The CDR3 is made up of 12 amino acids. Germline V gene sequence: CDR1 SEHNR, CDR2 FQNEAQ (reference sequence).

V gene TRBV5-5 combines with J gene TRBJ2-1; TRBD2 matches 9 bases. CDR1 is SGHKS, CDR2 YYEKEE, per germline (reference sequence). This CDR3 spans 16 amino acids. J gave up 8 bases and V 2 bases, and 11 bases lay outside the gene matches. CDR3 in DNA: TGTGCCAGCAGCTTCGGAACTAGCGGGCTGGTTGATGAGCAGTTCTTC. Its translation: CASSFGTSGLVDEQFF. The variable domain in full, with the rest retrieved from reference TRBV5-5 and TRBJ2-1, is DAGVTQSPTHLIKTRGQQVTLRCSPISGHKSVSWYQQVLGQGPQFIFQYYEKEERGRGNFPDRFSARQFPNYSSELNVNALLLGDSALYLCASSFGTSGLVDEQFFGPGTRLTVL.

This clonotype came up a few times. The chain uses TRBV20-1 and TRBJ2-1, with 9 nucleotides matching TRBD2. Trimming at V came to 7 bases and at J to 3 bases, leaving 13 bases not matched to a gene. Germline V gene data show CDR1 as DFQATT and CDR2 as SNEGSKA (reference sequence). The CDR3 runs to 16 residues. The CDR3 DNA reads as TGCAGTGGTTGTGGGAGCGGGGGGCCTAGCTACAATGAGCAGTTCTTC. This codes for CSGCGSGGPSYNEQFF.

This clonotype was detected ten times or more. This sequence joins TRBV4-1 and TRBJ1-5; maybe TRBD1 (5 bases). The germline V gene has CDR1 MGHRA and CDR2 YSYEKL. The CDR3 covers 16 residues. Trimming stripped 4 bases from V and 3 bases from J, with 16 bases between. The CDR3, as DNA: TGCGCCAGCAGCCCATCAGGGTCTCGGGACAATCAGCCCCAGCATTTT. Residues: CASSPSGSRDNQPQHF.

The CDR3 DNA follows: TGTGCCAGCAGTCCTCCTAGACTAAAAGGCACAGATACGCAGTATTTT. It encodes CASSPPRLKGTDTQYF. The chain joins TRBV12-3 or TRBV12-4 to TRBJ2-3, with D possibly TRBD2 on 5 matching bases. V was shortened by 5 bases and J by 1 base, with 16 bases between the two germline ends. CDR3 size: 16 residues.

The rearrangement links TRBV5-1 to TRBJ2-2, with TRBD1 matching over 10 bases. In germline, CDR1 is SGHRS, CDR2 YFSETQ. J gave up 1 base and V 3 bases, and 3 bases lay outside the gene matches. CDR3 length: 16 residues. CDR3 nucleotides: TGCGCCAGCAGCTGGGGGACAGGGGAGAACACCGGGGAGCTGTTTTTT. This encodes CASSWGTGENTGELFF.